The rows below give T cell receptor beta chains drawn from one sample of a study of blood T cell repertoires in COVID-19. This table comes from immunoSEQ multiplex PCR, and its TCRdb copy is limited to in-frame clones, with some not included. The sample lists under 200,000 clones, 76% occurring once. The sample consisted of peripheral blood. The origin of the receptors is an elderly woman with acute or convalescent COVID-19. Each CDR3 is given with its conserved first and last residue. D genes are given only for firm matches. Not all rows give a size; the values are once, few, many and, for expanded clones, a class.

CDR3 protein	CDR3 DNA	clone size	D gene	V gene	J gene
CASCILGRDNEQFF	TGTGCCAGTTGTATTCTGGGCCGCGACAATGAGCAGTTCTTC	NA	NA	TRBV19	TRBJ2-1
CASSLGFGDTEAFF	TGCGCCAGCAGCCTGGGTTTCGGGGACACTGAAGCTTTCTTT	NA	NA	TRBV5-1	TRBJ1-1
CASSLTGGTQETQYF	TGCGCCAGCAGCTTGACGGGGGGGACCCAAGAGACCCAGTACTTC	NA	TRBD2	TRBV5-1	TRBJ2-5
CASSLAGDTGELFF	TGTGCCAGCAGCTTAGCAGGGGACACCGGGGAGCTGTTTTTT	NA	NA	TRBV13	TRBJ2-2
CASSSGQAVHTIYF	TGCGCCAGCAGCAGCGGACAGGCAGTGCACACCATATATTTT	once	TRBD1	TRBV5-1	TRBJ1-3
CASSEVWQGHRPNSPLHF	TGTGCCAGCAGTGAGGTTTGGCAGGGACACCGCCCGAATTCACCCCTCCACTTT	few	NA	TRBV6-1	TRBJ1-6
CASRDRGNEKLFF	TGCGCCAGCAGGGACAGGGGGAATGAAAAACTGTTTTTT	NA	TRBD1	TRBV5-1	TRBJ1-4
CASTTRGYDTEAFF	TGTGCCAGCACCACCCGGGGATACGACACTGAAGCTTTCTTT	NA	NA	TRBV6-1	TRBJ1-1
CASSLEGGNGYTF	TGTGCCAGCAGCTTAGAAGGAGGGAATGGCTACACCTTC	NA	NA	TRBV11-3	TRBJ1-2
CASSLGLAGSFKYF	TGTGCCAGCAGCTTAGGACTAGCGGGCTCCTTTAAGTATTTT	NA	TRBD2	TRBV11-2	TRBJ2-3
CASSLLGHEKLFF	TGTGCCAGCAGCCTTCTTGGGCATGAAAAACTGTTTTTT	NA	NA	TRBV5-5	TRBJ1-4
CASSLPPFQPQHF	TGTGCCAGCAGCTTACCCCCGTTTCAGCCCCAGCATTTT	once	NA	TRBV7-2	TRBJ1-5
CSVGGRNTGELFF	TGCAGCGTTGGAGGCAGGAACACCGGGGAGCTGTTTTTT	NA	NA	TRBV29-1	TRBJ2-2
CASSMRGGTEAFF	TGTGCCAGCAGTATGCGGGGAGGGACTGAAGCTTTCTTT	NA	NA	TRBV6-5	TRBJ1-1
CASSIVIPQRPYEQYF	TGTGCCAGTAGTATAGTTATCCCACAACGCCCCTACGAGCAGTACTTC	NA	NA	TRBV19	TRBJ2-7
CASSNRERNTEAFF	TGTGCCAGCAGTAACAGGGAAAGGAACACTGAAGCTTTCTTT	NA	NA	TRBV6-5	TRBJ1-1
CASEGRGMGAQYF	TGTGCCAGCGAGGGAAGGGGGATGGGTGCGCAGTATTTT	NA	NA	TRBV7-9	TRBJ2-3
CASSQGFRLAKNIQYF	TGTGCCAGCAGCCAAGGTTTTCGTCTAGCCAAAAACATTCAGTACTTC	NA	NA	TRBV3-1/TRBV3-2	TRBJ2-4
CASTPEGAYEQYF	TGTGCCAGCACCCCAGAAGGGGCCTACGAGCAGTACTTC	NA	NA	TRBV6-5	TRBJ2-7
CASSQDGTSEYF	TGCGCCAGCAGCCAAGATGGGACTAGCGAGTACTTC	NA	TRBD2	TRBV3-1/TRBV3-2	TRBJ2-7
CAWSVWGRGTEAFF	TGTGCCTGGAGTGTCTGGGGGCGGGGGACTGAAGCTTTCTTT	NA	NA	TRBV30	TRBJ1-1
CASSTSGQGAAEQFF	TGTGCCAGCAGCACCTCGGGACAGGGGGCTGCTGAGCAGTTCTTC	few	TRBD1	TRBV11-2	TRBJ2-1
CASSIGVNEKLFF	TGTGCCAGCAGTATCGGGGTTAATGAAAAACTGTTTTTT	NA	NA	TRBV6-5	TRBJ1-4
CASSQGSGSSTDTQYF	TGCGCCAGCAGTCAAGGAAGCGGGAGCAGCACAGATACGCAGTATTTT	NA	TRBD2	TRBV10-1	TRBJ2-3
CASSDPGLAGEGEQYF	TGTGCCAGCAGTGACCCGGGACTAGCGGGAGAGGGTGAGCAGTACTTC	many	TRBD2	TRBV6-4	TRBJ2-7
CASSMTGKLTGNTIYF	TGTGCCAGCAGCATGACAGGGAAACTCACTGGAAACACCATATATTTT	NA	TRBD1	TRBV7-3	TRBJ1-3
CASSRGQGLPEAFF	TGTGCCAGTAGTAGGGGACAGGGGCTGCCTGAAGCTTTCTTT	NA	TRBD1	TRBV19	TRBJ1-1
CASSLTAGDSTDTQYF	TGTGCCAGCTCACTTACAGCGGGGGATTCCACAGATACGCAGTATTTT	NA	TRBD2	TRBV18	TRBJ2-3
CASSKSGGGEYGLNQPQHF	TGTGCCAGCAGCAAAAGTGGGGGGGGCGAGTATGGCCTCAATCAGCCCCAGCATTTT	NA	NA	TRBV21-1	TRBJ1-5
CASSPIDSMNTEAFF	TGTGCCAGCAGCCCAATCGACAGTATGAACACTGAAGCTTTCTTT	NA	NA	TRBV4-2	TRBJ1-1
CASSPPSGGTQFF	TGTGCCAGCAGCCCCCCTAGCGGGGGTACGCAGTTCTTC	NA	TRBD2	TRBV9	TRBJ2-1
CASSSWTGSTNEQFF	TGTGCCAGCAGCTCCTGGACAGGTTCGACGAATGAGCAGTTCTTC	NA	TRBD1	TRBV7-2	TRBJ2-1
CASSETGGSQPQHF	TGTGCCAGTAGTGAAACAGGGGGCAGTCAGCCCCAGCATTTT	NA	TRBD1	TRBV19	TRBJ1-5
CASSPYRVSGYGYTF	TGTGCCAGCAGCCCCTACAGGGTGTCAGGCTATGGCTACACCTTC	NA	NA	TRBV3-1/TRBV3-2	TRBJ1-2
CASSDLAGGAHEQFF	TGCGCCAGCAGTGATTTAGCGGGGGGTGCCCATGAGCAGTTCTTC	few	TRBD2	TRBV10-2	TRBJ2-1
CATDRDSYNSPLHF	TGTGCCACCGACAGGGACTCCTATAATTCACCCCTCCACTTT	NA	TRBD1	TRBV2	TRBJ1-6
CASSPPGAYGYTF	TGTGCCAGCTCACCACCAGGGGCCTATGGCTACACCTTC	NA	NA	TRBV18	TRBJ1-2
CASSRDRANGYTF	TGTGCCAGCAGCCGCGACAGGGCAAATGGCTACACCTTC	NA	TRBD1	TRBV5-8	TRBJ1-2
CASSVGGDYGYTF	TGTGCCAGCAGCGTAGGGGGGGACTATGGCTACACCTTC	NA	NA	TRBV9	TRBJ1-2
CASSLQPGPNEKLFF	TGTGCCAGCAGCTTGCAGCCAGGGCCTAATGAAAAACTGTTTTTT	NA	NA	TRBV5-5	TRBJ1-4
CASSPGPGTAKNTIYF	TGTGCCAGCAGTCCCGGACCTGGGACAGCGAAAAACACCATATATTTT	NA	TRBD1	TRBV28	TRBJ1-3
CASSSGTDPLQYF	TGTGCCAGCAGCTCCGGGACAGACCCACTTCAGTACTTC	NA	TRBD1	TRBV5-4	TRBJ2-7
CASSPRWTSGSSYNEQFF	TGTGCCAGTAGTCCTAGGTGGACTAGCGGAAGCTCCTACAATGAGCAGTTCTTC	NA	TRBD2	TRBV19	TRBJ2-1
CASSLVGAWSGNTIYF	TGCGCCAGCAGCTTGGTTGGGGCTTGGTCTGGAAACACCATATATTTT	NA	NA	TRBV5-1	TRBJ1-3
CASSLAEGNTIYF	TGTGCCAGCAGCTTAGCCGAGGGAAACACCATATATTTT	NA	NA	TRBV7-8	TRBJ1-3
CASSPVLTGGDGYTF	TGTGCCAGCAGCCCTGTGTTAACGGGGGGCGATGGCTACACCTTC	once	NA	TRBV11-2	TRBJ1-2
CASSLEQGARTEAFF	TGTGCCAGCAGCCTAGAACAGGGGGCGCGTACTGAAGCTTTCTTT	NA	TRBD1	TRBV5-4	TRBJ1-1
CASSPRQGSGEQFF	TGTGCCAGCAGCCCTCGACAGGGGTCCGGTGAGCAGTTCTTC	NA	TRBD1	TRBV11-2	TRBJ2-1
CASQLAGAETQYF	TGTGCCAGTCAACTAGCGGGGGCGGAGACCCAGTACTTC	NA	TRBD2	TRBV6-5	TRBJ2-5
CASSSIRGKAHIQYF	TGTGCCAGCAGTTCAATCAGGGGAAAGGCACACATTCAGTACTTC	NA	NA	TRBV28	TRBJ2-4
CASSIQGLATEAFF	TGTGCCAGCAGTATACAGGGGTTGGCCACTGAAGCTTTCTTT	NA	TRBD1	TRBV13	TRBJ1-1
CASSHQGSQETQYF	TGCGCCAGCAGCCACCAGGGGTCCCAAGAGACCCAGTACTTC	NA	NA	TRBV5-1	TRBJ2-5
CAVTGGPNSPLHF	TGTGCCGTAACGGGGGGTCCTAATTCACCCCTCCACTTT	NA	NA	TRBV6-6	TRBJ1-6